Below, one T cell receptor (beta chain) is given with its context. Its antigen is unidentified. The data are from a study of blood T cells in healthy people across ages. Overall study findings and caveats: PBMCs left unsorted prevented a conclusive naive versus antigen-experienced comparison.

Primed by a sample-barcoded 5' primer and a J-beta primer mix, a second PCR proceeded for 7 to 11 cycles. A template-switch adaptor containing 12 random nucleotides labeled each cDNA molecule. TCRdb reprocessed the 5' RACE reads via MiXCR and lists one record per CDR3 protein. The sample carries over 600,000 distinct CDR3 sequences, 45% to 70% recorded once. The TCR was taken from a man in his forties in good health. Sequencing input: blood.

CDR3: CASSAGLPAGELFF. CDR3 in DNA: TGTGCCAGCAGTGCGGGACTCCCGGCCGGGGAGCTGTTTTTT. This chain connects TRBV2 to TRBJ2-2; D possibly corresponds to TRBD2 (6 bases). From germline, CDR1 is SNHLY and CDR2 FYNNEI. Deletions cut 4 bases from V and 6 bases from J, with 12 bases between. The CDR3 spans 14 residues.